Below are 9 T cell receptor beta chains sequenced from a single sample in a study of CD8 T cells in Susac syndrome. RNA totalling about 0.45 to 1 ug underwent reverse transcription with random hexamers. TCRdb used MiXCR to reprocess the immunoSEQ multiplex PCR reads, holding one entry per CDR3 protein. The sample has about 300,000 distinct CDR3 sequences, around 89% seen once. Material for sequencing was CD8+ T cells from PBMCs. These receptors were collected from a human donor with multiple sclerosis.

This chain links TRBV30 with TRBJ2-3; D is uncertain. Germline V gene data show CDR1 as GTSNPN and CDR2 as SVGIG (reference sequence). The V and J ends lost 2 bases and 3 bases respectively, with 18 bases between them. This CDR3 region has 16 residues. The CDR3 DNA sequence: TGTGCCTGGAGTATTTTAGATAGGGAATCGACAGATACGCAGTATTTT. This gives the protein CAWSILDRESTDTQYF.

The rearrangement uses TRBV3-1 and TRBJ2-5; D call uncertain. With 1 base removed from V and 2 bases from J, the gap between germline ends came to 14 bases. CDR3 length: 16 residues. Germline loops: CDR1 LGHDT, CDR2 YNNKEL (reference sequence). The CDR3 DNA reads as TGTGCCAGCAGCCAAGGTTTATTGGCGGCTCAAGAGACCCAGTACTTC. It encodes CASSQGLLAAQETQYF.

The rearrangement joins TRBV7-2 to TRBJ2-5; D is unclear. The CDR3 contains 15 residues. Trimming took 5 bases from V and 7 from J, leaving 20 bases between them. Germline CDR1 reads SGHTA; CDR2 reads FQGNSA. The CDR3 sequence: CASSPLTGSFGTQYF. In DNA form, the CDR3 reads TGTGCCAGCAGCCCCCTAACCGGGTCTTTCGGGACCCAGTACTTC.

V usage is TRBV20-1 and J usage is TRBJ2-7; D is unresolved. Trimming removed 3 bases from V and 3 bases from J, with 6 bases in between. CDR3 length: 11 amino acids. The germline V gene encodes CDR1 DFQATT and CDR2 SNEGSKA (reference sequence). CDR3 in DNA: TGCAGTGCTAGCCGTAACTACGAGCAGTACTTC. Its protein product is CSASRNYEQYF.

The V and J genes are TRBV28 and TRBJ2-1, with unresolved D. Germline CDR1 is MDHEN and CDR2 is SYDVKM. The CDR3 contains 14 residues. Trimming stripped 4 bases from V and 12 bases from J, with 19 bases between. The CDR3 DNA reads TGTGCCAGCAGTTCCGACCCCGAGGAGCGCCTGCAGTTCTTC. This encodes CASSSDPEERLQFF.

The chain uses TRBV30 and TRBJ1-1; possible D gene TRBD1, 5 bases. V lost 2 bases and J 4 bases, leaving 14 bases between the germline ends. This CDR3 has 14 amino acids. Germline V lookup: CDR1 GTSNPN, CDR2 SVGIG (reference sequence). For the CDR3, the DNA is TGTGCCTGGAGTCTAGGCGGGGGTGGCACTGAAGCTTTCTTT. Its translation is CAWSLGGGGTEAFF. Drawing the rest from reference TRBV30 and TRBJ1-1, the complete variable domain is SQTIHQWPATLVQPVGSPLSLECTVEGTSNPNLYWYRQAAGRGLQLLFYSVGIGQISSEVPQNLSASRPQDRQFILSSKKLLLSDSGFYLCAWSLGGGGTEAFFGQGTRLTVV.

The rearrangement uses TRBV5-1 and TRBJ1-5; no reliable D call. CDR1 and CDR2 from the germline V gene are SGHRS and YFSETQ. Trimming shortened V by 0 bases and J by 4 bases, and 5 bases separated the two germline ends. CDR3 length: 13 amino acids. The CDR3 region is CASSLVGNQPQHF. CDR3 nucleotide sequence: TGCGCCAGCAGCTTGGTGGGGAATCAGCCCCAGCATTTT.

The V call is TRBV24-1, the J call TRBJ2-7, with 7 bases lining up with TRBD2. The CDR3 sequence is 16 residues long. In germline, CDR1 is KGHDR, CDR2 SFDVKD. Trimming removed 2 bases from V and 2 bases from J; junction bases left unmatched: 8. CDR3 amino acids: CATSDSGGLSPYEQYF. DNA for the CDR3: TGTGCCACCAGTGATTCGGGGGGACTCTCACCCTACGAGCAGTACTTC.

The chain has TRBV21-1 and TRBJ2-4; TRBD2 reflects the table's D call only, with no check against the DNA. TRBV21-1 is listed as a pseudogene. The CDR3 covers 19 residues. The chain's CDR3 is CASSDQPGMGPVTKNIQYF. The DNA of the CDR3 is TGTGCCAGCAGCGACCAACCAGGGATGGGGCCTGTGACCAAAAACATTCAGTACTTC.